The clone carrying this T cell receptor beta chain was recorded many times. Antigen specificity is unknown. V shed 1 base, J shed 9 bases, and the junction held 4 bases outside the gene matches. This CDR3 comprises 15 residues. This sample was included in a study of HIV-infected patients and healthy controls. Study-level results: Healthy control repertoires had roughly threefold more distinct CDR3s than untreated HIV+ repertoires, and higher Shannon diversity. HIV+ repertoires were severely depleted of MAIT alpha-chain CDR3s, unlike healthy controls. During therapy, HIV-associated CDR3s fell significantly in frequency, while CMV-associated CDR3s did not change significantly. With just sixteen HIV-infected individuals processed, the findings' generality was considered strongly limited.

All unsorted peripheral T cells were captured because whole blood was used without fractionation. Reverse transcription used about 500 ng RNA and constant-region primers for alpha and beta. Alpha and beta chain libraries were made separately by chain-specific third strand synthesis with multiplexing indices. TCRdb re-derived calls from the 5' RACE reads in MiXCR, one entry per CDR3 protein. The sample records almost 25,000 distinct CDR3 sequences, 8.5% being singletons. The receptor was derived from an adult in good health. The sample consisted of blood. The chain recombines TRBV12-3 or TRBV12-4 with TRBJ2-1; 12 bases align to TRBD2. CDR3 sequence: CASSLVLLAGGEQFF. In DNA, the CDR3 is TGTGCCAGCAGTTTAGTACTACTAGCGGGGGGTGAGCAGTTCTTC.